This TCR beta chain came from a study of regulatory and conventional T cells in RAG deficiency. About this clone: Its antigen remains unknown.

Study observations and caveats: Sorted Omenn CD25-high CD127-low cells may not be bona fide Tregs. Other subsets showed approximately 10-fold reductions, but Treg unique TCR beta sequences fell roughly 96-fold in these patients. Patient subsets had shorter CDR3s; Omenn Treg-Tconv overlap exceeded 80%.

Blood CD4+ CD25-low CD127-high conventional T cells supplied the genomic DNA template. Some clones are missing from TCRdb's copy, which holds only in-frame ones; the method was immunoSEQ multiplex PCR. The table lists more than 10,000 clones, 85% to 95% of them singletons. The same specimen was also included in a second study, on regulatory T cells. That paper notes: The PCR used 52 TRBV and 13 TRBJ primers.

The receptor comes from a human donor in good health. Specimen: CD4+ effector T cells sorted from blood.

The CDR3 DNA reads TGTGCCAGCAGCCCGCCAGCGAACACTGAAGCTTTCTTT. It is translated as CASSPPANTEAFF. The chain carries TRBV7-9 and TRBJ1-1; D gene ambiguous. In germline, CDR1 is SEHNR, CDR2 FQNEAQ (reference sequence). V lost 5 bases and J lost 1, with 8 bases in between. The CDR3 totals 13 residues.